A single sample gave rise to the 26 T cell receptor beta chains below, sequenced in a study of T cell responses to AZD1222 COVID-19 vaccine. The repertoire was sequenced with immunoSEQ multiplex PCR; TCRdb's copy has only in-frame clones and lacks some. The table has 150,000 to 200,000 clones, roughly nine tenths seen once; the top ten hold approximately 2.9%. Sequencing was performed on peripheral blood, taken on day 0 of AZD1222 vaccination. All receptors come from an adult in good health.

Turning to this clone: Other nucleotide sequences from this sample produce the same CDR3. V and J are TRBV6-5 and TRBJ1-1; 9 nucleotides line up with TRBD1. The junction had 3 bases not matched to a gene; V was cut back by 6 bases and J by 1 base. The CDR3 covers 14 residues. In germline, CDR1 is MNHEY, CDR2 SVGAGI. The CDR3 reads CASRGTGTNTEAFF. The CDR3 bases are TGTGCCAGCAGGGGGACAGGGACGAACACTGAAGCTTTCTTT.

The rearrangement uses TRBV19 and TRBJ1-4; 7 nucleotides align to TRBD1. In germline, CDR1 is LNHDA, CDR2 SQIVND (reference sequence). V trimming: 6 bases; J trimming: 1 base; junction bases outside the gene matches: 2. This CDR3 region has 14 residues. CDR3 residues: CASSPGGTNEKLFF. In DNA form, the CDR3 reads TGTGCCAGTAGCCCAGGGGGAACTAATGAAAAACTGTTTTTT.

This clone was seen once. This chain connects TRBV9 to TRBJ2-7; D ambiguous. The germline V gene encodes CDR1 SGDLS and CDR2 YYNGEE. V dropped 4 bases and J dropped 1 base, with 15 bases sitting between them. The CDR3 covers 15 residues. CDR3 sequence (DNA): TGTGCCAGCAGCCCCGGGCTGTGGGGTTCCTACGAGCAGTACTTC. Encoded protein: CASSPGLWGSYEQYF. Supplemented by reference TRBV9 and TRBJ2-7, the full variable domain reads DSGVTQTPKHLITATGQRVTLRCSPRSGDLSVYWYQQSLDQGLQFLIQYYNGEERAKGNILERFSAQQFPDLHSELNLSSLELGDSALYFCASSPGLWGSYEQYFGPGTRLTVT.

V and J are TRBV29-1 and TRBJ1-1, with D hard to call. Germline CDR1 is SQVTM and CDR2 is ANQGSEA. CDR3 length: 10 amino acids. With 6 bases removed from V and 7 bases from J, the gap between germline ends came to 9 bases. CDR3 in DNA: TGCAGCGTCCACGAATATGAAGCTTTCTTT. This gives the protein CSVHEYEAFF.

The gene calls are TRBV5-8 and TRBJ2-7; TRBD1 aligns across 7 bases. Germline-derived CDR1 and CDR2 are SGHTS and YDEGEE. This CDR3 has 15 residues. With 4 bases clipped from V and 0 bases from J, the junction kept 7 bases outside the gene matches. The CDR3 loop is CASSHRQGSSYEQYF. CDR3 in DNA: TGTGCCAGCAGCCACCGACAGGGAAGCTCCTACGAGCAGTACTTC.

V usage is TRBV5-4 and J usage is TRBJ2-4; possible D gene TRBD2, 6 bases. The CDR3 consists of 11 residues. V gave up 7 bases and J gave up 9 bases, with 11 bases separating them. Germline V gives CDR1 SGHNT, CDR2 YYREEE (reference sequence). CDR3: CASASGGIQYF. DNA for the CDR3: TGTGCCAGCGCCTCCGGGGGCATTCAGTACTTC.

As DNA, the CDR3 is TGTGCCAGCAGCTTTGAAGGGCACCCCTACAATGAGCAGTTCTTC. This encodes CASSFEGHPYNEQFF. The rearrangement uses TRBV5-8 and TRBJ2-1; no clear D gene. Per the germline V gene, CDR1 is SGHTS and CDR2 is YDEGEE. Trimming stripped 2 bases from V and 2 bases from J, with 11 bases between. This CDR3 comprises 15 residues. Combining the CDR3 with reference TRBV5-8 and TRBJ2-1 gives the whole variable domain EAGVTQSPTHLIKTRGQQATLRCSPISGHTSVYWYQQALGLGLQFLLWYDEGEERNRGNFPPRFSGRQFPNYSSELNVNALELEDSALYLCASSFEGHPYNEQFFGPGTRLTVL.

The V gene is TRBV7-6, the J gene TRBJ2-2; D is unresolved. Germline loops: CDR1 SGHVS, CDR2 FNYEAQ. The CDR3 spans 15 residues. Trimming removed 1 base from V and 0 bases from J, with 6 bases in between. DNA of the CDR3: TGTGCCAGCAGCTTAGGGAACGCGAACACCGGGGAGCTGTTTTTT. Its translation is CASSLGNANTGELFF.

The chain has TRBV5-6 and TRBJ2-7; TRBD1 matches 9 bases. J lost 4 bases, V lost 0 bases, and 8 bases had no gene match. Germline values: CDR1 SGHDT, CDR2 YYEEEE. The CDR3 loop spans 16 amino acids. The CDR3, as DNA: TGTGCCAGCAGCTTGGGGGGTCACAGGGGGCAGTACGAGCAGTACTTC. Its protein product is CASSLGGHRGQYEQYF.

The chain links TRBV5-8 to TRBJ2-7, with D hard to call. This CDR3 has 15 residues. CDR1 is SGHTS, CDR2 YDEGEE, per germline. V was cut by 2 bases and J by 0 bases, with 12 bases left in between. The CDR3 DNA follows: TGTGCCAGCAGCTTAGGTATATCGAGCTCCTACGAGCAGTACTTC. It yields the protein CASSLGISSSYEQYF.

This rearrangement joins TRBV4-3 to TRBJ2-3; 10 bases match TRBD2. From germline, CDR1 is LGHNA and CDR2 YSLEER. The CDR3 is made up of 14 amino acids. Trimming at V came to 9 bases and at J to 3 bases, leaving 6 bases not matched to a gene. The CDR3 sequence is CASRPGLATDTQYF. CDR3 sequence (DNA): TGCGCCAGTCGTCCGGGACTAGCGACAGATACGCAGTATTTT.

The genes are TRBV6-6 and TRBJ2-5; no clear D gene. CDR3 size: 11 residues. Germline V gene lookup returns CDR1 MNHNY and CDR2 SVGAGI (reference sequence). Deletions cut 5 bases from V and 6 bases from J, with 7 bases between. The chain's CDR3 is CASSGAQTQYF. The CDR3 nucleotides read TGTGCCAGCAGTGGAGCGCAGACCCAGTACTTC.

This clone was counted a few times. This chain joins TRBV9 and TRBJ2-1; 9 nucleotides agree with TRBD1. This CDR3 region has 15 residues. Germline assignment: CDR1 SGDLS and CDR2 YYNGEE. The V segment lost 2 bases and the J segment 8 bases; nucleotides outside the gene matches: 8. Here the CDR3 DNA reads TGTGCCAGCAGCGTGCAGGGACAGGGTGTCGATGAGCAGTTCTTC. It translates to CASSVQGQGVDEQFF.

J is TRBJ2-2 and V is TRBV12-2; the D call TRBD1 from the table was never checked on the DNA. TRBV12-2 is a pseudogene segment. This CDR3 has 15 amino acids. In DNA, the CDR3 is TGTGCAAGTCGCTCCGGACAGGGGCTACCCGGGGAGCTGTTTTTT. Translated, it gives CASRSGQGLPGELFF.

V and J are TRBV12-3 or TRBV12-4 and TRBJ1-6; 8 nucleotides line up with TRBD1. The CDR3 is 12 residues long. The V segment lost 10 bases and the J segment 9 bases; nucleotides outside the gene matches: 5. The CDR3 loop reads CATRGQGSPLHF. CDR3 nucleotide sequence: TGTGCCACCAGGGGGCAGGGTTCACCCCTCCACTTT.

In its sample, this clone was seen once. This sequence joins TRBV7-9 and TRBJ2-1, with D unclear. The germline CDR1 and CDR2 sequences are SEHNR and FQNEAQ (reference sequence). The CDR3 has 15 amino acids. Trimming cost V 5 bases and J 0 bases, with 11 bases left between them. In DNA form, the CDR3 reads TGTGCCAGCAGCCCCGGACCTAGCTCCTACAATGAGCAGTTCTTC. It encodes CASSPGPSSYNEQFF.

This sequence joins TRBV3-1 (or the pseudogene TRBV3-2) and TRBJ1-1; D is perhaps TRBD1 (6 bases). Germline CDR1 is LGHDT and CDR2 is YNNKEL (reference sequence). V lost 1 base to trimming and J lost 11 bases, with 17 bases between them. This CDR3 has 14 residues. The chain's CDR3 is CASSQAVGRGRAFF. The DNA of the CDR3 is TGTGCCAGCAGCCAAGCCGTCGGCAGGGGTCGTGCTTTCTTT.

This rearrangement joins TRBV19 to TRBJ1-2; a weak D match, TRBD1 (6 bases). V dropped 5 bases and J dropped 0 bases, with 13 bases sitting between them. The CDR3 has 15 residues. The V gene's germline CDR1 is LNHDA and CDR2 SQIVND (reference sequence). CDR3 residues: CASSETGKANYGYTF. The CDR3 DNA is TGTGCCAGTAGTGAGACAGGAAAAGCTAACTATGGCTACACCTTC.

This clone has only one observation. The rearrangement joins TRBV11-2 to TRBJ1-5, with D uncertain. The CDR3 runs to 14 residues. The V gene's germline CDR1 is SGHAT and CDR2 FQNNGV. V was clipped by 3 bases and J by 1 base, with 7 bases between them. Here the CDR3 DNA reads TGTGCCAGCAGCTTCGAACACAGCAATCAGCCCCAGCATTTT. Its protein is CASSFEHSNQPQHF.

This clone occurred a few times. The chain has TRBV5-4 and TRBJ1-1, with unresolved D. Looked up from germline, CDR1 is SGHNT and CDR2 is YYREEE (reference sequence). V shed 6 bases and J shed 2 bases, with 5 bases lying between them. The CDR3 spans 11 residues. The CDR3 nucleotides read TGTGCCAGCACCTTCAACACTGAAGCTTTCTTT. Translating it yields CASTFNTEAFF.

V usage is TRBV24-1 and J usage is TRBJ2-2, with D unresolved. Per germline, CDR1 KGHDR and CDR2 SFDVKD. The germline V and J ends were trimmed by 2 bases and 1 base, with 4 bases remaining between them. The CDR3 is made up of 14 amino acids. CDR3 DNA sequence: TGTGCCACCAGTGATTGGCAGAACACCGGGGAGCTGTTTTTT. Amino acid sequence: CATSDWQNTGELFF.

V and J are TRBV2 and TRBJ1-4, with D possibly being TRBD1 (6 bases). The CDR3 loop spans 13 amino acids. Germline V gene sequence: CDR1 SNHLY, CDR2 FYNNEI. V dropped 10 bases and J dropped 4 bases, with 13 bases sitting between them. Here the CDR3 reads CATQDSYNEKLFF. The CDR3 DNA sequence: TGTGCCACCCAGGACAGCTATAATGAAAAACTGTTTTTT.

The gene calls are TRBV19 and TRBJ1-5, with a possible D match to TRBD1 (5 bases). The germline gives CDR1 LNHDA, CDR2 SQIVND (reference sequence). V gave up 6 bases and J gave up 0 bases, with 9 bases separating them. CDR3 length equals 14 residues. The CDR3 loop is CASRGLDSNQPQHF. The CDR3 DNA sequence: TGTGCCAGTAGGGGACTCGATAGCAATCAGCCCCAGCATTTT.

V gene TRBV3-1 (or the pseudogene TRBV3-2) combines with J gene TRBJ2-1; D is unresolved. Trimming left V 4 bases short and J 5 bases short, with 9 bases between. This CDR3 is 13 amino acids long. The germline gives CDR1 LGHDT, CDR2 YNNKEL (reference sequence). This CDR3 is CASSPTRDNEQFF. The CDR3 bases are TGTGCCAGCAGCCCAACCAGAGACAATGAGCAGTTCTTC.

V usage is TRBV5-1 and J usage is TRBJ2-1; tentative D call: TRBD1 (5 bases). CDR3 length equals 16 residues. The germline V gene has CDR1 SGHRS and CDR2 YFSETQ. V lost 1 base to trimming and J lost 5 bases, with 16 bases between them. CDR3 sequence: CASSLRSEAGNNEQFF. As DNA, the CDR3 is TGCGCCAGCAGCTTGAGGTCTGAGGCAGGGAACAATGAGCAGTTCTTC. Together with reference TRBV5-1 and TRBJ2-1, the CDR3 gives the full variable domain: KAGVTQTPRYLIKTRGQQVTLSCSPISGHRSVSWYQQTPGQGLQFLFEYFSETQRNKGNFPGRFSGRQFSNSRSEMNVSTLELGDSALYLCASSLRSEAGNNEQFFGPGTRLTVL.

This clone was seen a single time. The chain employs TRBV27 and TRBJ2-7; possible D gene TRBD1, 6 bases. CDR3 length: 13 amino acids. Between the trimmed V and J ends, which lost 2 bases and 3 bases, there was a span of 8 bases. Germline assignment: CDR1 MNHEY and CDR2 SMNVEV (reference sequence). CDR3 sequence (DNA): TGTGCCAGCAGTTTAACAGGGAACTACGAGCAGTACTTC. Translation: CASSLTGNYEQYF.